This paragraph reports one T cell receptor (beta chain). Antigen unknown. These data belong to a study of Ad26.COV2.S vaccination and SARS-CoV-2 variants. Study outcomes and limitations: The TCR-based breadth and depth measures might underestimate overall T cell responses.

The CDR3 totals 16 residues. The germline V gene has CDR1 SGHVS and CDR2 FQNEAQ. V shed 3 bases and J 3 bases; nucleotides not matched to a gene: 8. The protocol was immunoSEQ multiplex PCR, while the TCRdb copy is restricted to in-frame clones and leaves out a portion. The sample includes almost 400,000 clones, around 89% of them seen just once. Treatment specified: some 20 received Ad26.COV2.S at low or high dose, single or two shots; roughly five received placebo; per-sample allocation not given. Day 63 following the first vaccine or placebo injection was when the samples were taken. The source of this sequence is a person between 18 and 60 years old who received the Ad26.COV2.S COVID-19 vaccine or a placebo. The sample consisted of peripheral blood, taken in a trial of Ad26.COV2.S vaccine versus placebo. The chain couples TRBV7-8 to TRBJ2-3; 8 bases match TRBD2. The CDR3 DNA reads TGTGCCAGCAGCTTCCAGACTAGCGCGGAGACAGATACGCAGTATTTT. Its protein product is CASSFQTSAETDTQYF.